What follows is one T cell receptor beta chain and its context. This clonotype was counted between two and nine times. No cognate antigen has been identified for it. The input lacks base qualities; no much larger clone sits a single base away. The meaning of the sample's time point label: sample taken at primary tumor resection. Samples were obtained from roughly 72 patients with early-stage, untreated non-small cell lung cancer from the lung TRACERx cohort. Without any cell sorting, TCR sequencing was performed on whole RNA extracted either from tumor and nontumor lung tissue or from cryopreserved PBMC samples. Only patients with enough RNA available from two or more tumor regions were chosen for TCR sequencing. These data originate in a study of spatial heterogeneity in lung cancer (dated by TCRdb to the late 2010s). Regarding the research as a whole: More beta-chain than alpha-chain transcripts were consistently detected, likely reflecting higher beta-chain transcript abundance. In the raw uncorrected reads, each unique combination of TCR and UMI appeared more than ten times on average. The study quantitatively compared TCR alpha and beta repertoires across multiple tumor regions, matched nontumor lung and blood in non-small cell lung cancer. The study linked features of the TCR repertoire to counts of nonsynonymous mutations, which were determined by whole-exome sequencing of tumor tissue. At surgery, both alpha and beta chains were TCR-sequenced in 200 to 250 tumor regions, about 61 matched nontumor lung samples and around 50 PBMC samples.

From a lookup of the germline V gene, CDR1 and CDR2 are SGHVS and FNYEAQ. The CDR3 contains 14 residues, cysteine and phenylalanine counted. The DNA shown is the 42-base CDR3, in frame from base 1. The junction shows trimming of 5 bases on V and 5 bases on J, and the gene matches do not reach 8 bases of it. Paper-wide results and their limitations: Confirming at a functional level the hypothesis that regional TCRs recognize regional mutations was considered to require additional single-cell paired TCR alpha and beta sequencing. Ubiquitous expanded tumor TCRs showed up in blood more often at tumor resection than at routine follow-up.

Library prep was done by 5' RACE. The sample was run on a NextSeq 500. The TCR library protocol attached a unique molecular identifier to each TCR cDNA molecule to allow correction of PCR and sequencing errors. Concerning the study's data processing: TCR identification, UMI-based error correction and CDR3 extraction were performed with Decombinator tools. Expanded TCRs were defined as those above a frequency of 2 per 1,000, corresponding to the top 1% of the tumor frequency distribution. Rényi diversity was computed with the R vegan package after subsampling each repertoire 100 times to 5,000 TCRs. To build CDR3 similarity networks, amino acid triplet string-kernel similarity was used, and CDR3s were connected when their pairwise similarity was above 0.82. The public reads were run again by TCRdb, first through fastp at Q25 and then through MiXCR, and only productive beta chains were kept. When rows share a CDR3 protein, they turn into one entry using the most common DNA and genes. TCRdb, not the authors, supplied the V and J calls. Counted in this sample were tens of thousands of distinct CDR3 sequences; roughly 13% of them appeared once. 55% to 60% of the sample comes from the top ten.

The TCR comes from a male donor with early-stage non-small cell lung cancer. The starting material was PBMCs, obtained at surgery. The sequence joins TRBV7-6 to TRBJ2-7; 8 nucleotides in the junction match TRBD2. The sequenced DNA is TGTGCCAGCAGCCCGAGACTAGCGAGCAACGAGCAGTACTTC. It translates as CASSPRLASNEQYF.